What follows is one TCR beta chain and its context. Antigen specificity is unknown. The CDR3 runs to 14 residues. Per germline, CDR1 ENHRY and CDR2 SYGVKD. The junction had 4 bases not matched to a gene; V was cut back by 2 bases and J by 5 bases. These data are taken from a study of vaccination effects on CD4 cells after COVID-19. For the study at large: Two doses of BNT162b2 or mRNA-1273 vaccine were administered to participants. A couple of convalescent patients provided samples 16 days and one week prevaccination.

The table came from immunoSEQ multiplex PCR; TCRdb's copy has only in-frame clones and leaves some out. The sample records tens of thousands of clones, roughly three quarters being singletons. ViraFEST used viral peptide pools to expand antigen-specific CD4+ T cells before sequencing. Between days 9 and 11 of culture, CD4+ T cells were separated out. Convalescent patients had PCR-confirmed SARS-CoV-2 infection between March and December 2020. Source: CD4+ T cells from PBMCs cultured with HIV peptides, taken before COVID-19 vaccination. The subset here: HIV-1 Nef peptide pool negative control/reference culture. The receptor comes from a human donor who had a prior SARS-CoV-2 infection. V and J are TRBV10-3 and TRBJ2-5; 8 positions match TRBD1. This CDR3 is CAISEQGAGETQYF. The DNA for the CDR3 is TGTGCCATCAGTGAGCAGGGGGCAGGGGAGACCCAGTACTTC.